The clone carrying this TCR beta chain showed up just once. The repertoire was sequenced with immunoSEQ multiplex PCR; TCRdb's copy has only in-frame clones and lacks some. The table has about 6,700 clones, around 72% seen once. Stage II-IVA oral cavity squamous cell carcinoma was new and untreated by systemic or radiation therapy. Analysis of PBMCs was direct, with no culture step. This record comes from a study of neoadjuvant anti-PD-1 for oral cavity cancer. About the research overall: Before surgery, most patients got three to four biweekly 3 mg/kg nivolumab doses.

Trimming took 2 bases from V and 3 from J; bases not matched to a gene: 7. The CDR3 length is 15 residues. The germline CDR1 and CDR2 sequences are MNHEY and SVGAGI. The clonotype comes from a person between 40 and 80 years old with oral cavity squamous cell carcinoma. Sequenced material: PBMCs, taken before nivolumab (anti-PD-1) treatment. V usage is TRBV6-5 and J usage is TRBJ2-7; 7 bases align to TRBD1. The CDR3 sequence is CASSYGWDRVYEQYF. The CDR3 nucleotides read TGTGCCAGCAGTTACGGATGGGACAGAGTCTACGAGCAGTACTTC.